A few counts support the clone carrying this T cell receptor beta chain. The target antigen is unknown. The data were obtained in a study of beta chain features in type 1 diabetes. Study-level background: Healthy donors resembled patients in age, gender and cell yields.

Overall study results and limits: A pattern of fewer insertions and more deletions at VDJ junctions was seen in type 1 diabetes patients. Naive, central memory and regulatory TCRB repertoires appeared more similar among patients than healthy donors.

CD45RO/CCR7/CD25/CD127/CD95/CD27 separated CD4+ naive, central memory, regulatory and stem cell-like memory cells by sorting. The germline gives CDR1 SGHVS, CDR2 FQNEAQ. V was pared by 3 bases and J by 1 base, with 16 bases between. CDR3 size: 16 residues. TCRB transcripts that were expressed got sequenced, as all of the isolated RNA had been reverse transcribed. Repertoires were generated with immunoSEQ multiplex PCR, while TCRdb's copy carries only in-frame clones and drops some. Counted here are 110,000 or so clones, around 40% occurring once; the ten biggest clones make up less than 0.08%. This chain links TRBV7-8 with TRBJ2-7, with a weak D call TRBD1 (6 bases). The sequenced material came from stem cell memory CD4+ T cells from blood. The origin of this receptor is a woman aged 18-35 years in good health. The CDR3 nucleotides read TGTGCCAGCAGCTTCCAGGGGTTGGTACGTTCCTACGAGCAGTACTTC. This translates into CASSFQGLVRSYEQYF.